These 22 T cell receptor beta chains came from one sample sequenced in a study of CD8+CD57+ T cells in acquired aplastic anemia. CDR3 and TCR beta VDJ profiling relied on genomic DNA as the template. From the reads, TCRdb called clonotypes with MiXCR, one entry per CDR3 protein. Of fewer than 200,000 distinct CDR3 sequences in the sample, about two thirds are singletons; the top ten hold around 45%. CD8+CD57+ cell expansion had been shown by flow cytometry in patients chosen for sequencing. The material sequenced was sorted CD4+, CD8+, or CD8+CD57+ T cells (not recorded which) from PBMCs. These receptors were obtained from a human donor with aplastic anemia.

V usage is TRBV11-1 and J usage is TRBJ2-7; no reliable D call. With 8 bases removed from V and 3 bases from J, the gap between germline ends came to 8 bases. This CDR3 has 11 residues. CDR1 and CDR2 from the germline V gene are SGHAT and FQDESV (reference sequence). CDR3 sequence (DNA): TGTGCCAGCGGGGTAAACTACGAGCAGTACTTC. As protein: CASGVNYEQYF.

The V and J genes are TRBV11-3 and TRBJ2-7; D is undetermined. Germline loops: CDR1 SGHNT, CDR2 YENEEA. The CDR3 has 14 residues. V was clipped by 2 bases and J by 7 bases, with 15 bases between them. The chain's CDR3 is CASSLFVRAREQYF. The CDR3 coding sequence is TGTGCCAGCAGCTTATTCGTACGGGCCAGGGAGCAGTACTTC.

This clonotype was seen many times. The chain links TRBV4-1 to TRBJ1-6; a weak D match, TRBD1 (5 bases). V lost 3 bases to trimming and J lost 14 bases, with 20 bases between them. CDR3 length equals 15 residues. CDR1 is MGHRA, CDR2 YSYEKL, per germline. This CDR3 is CASSHFAGAAGSLHF. Here the CDR3 DNA reads TGCGCCAGCAGCCACTTTGCCGGGGCGGCGGGGTCCCTCCACTTT.

This clonotype was found once. This rearrangement joins TRBV19 to TRBJ1-1; D is ambiguous. Germline CDR1 LNHDA, CDR2 SQIVND (reference sequence). The V end lost 6 bases, the J end lost 4 bases, and 12 bases lay between the germline ends. The CDR3 covers 13 residues. The CDR3 bases are TGTGCCAGTAGGCAAGTTATGGGCACTGAAGCTTTCTTT. This encodes CASRQVMGTEAFF.

This clonotype was seen only a few times. V gene TRBV24-1 combines with J gene TRBJ2-3; the D is unclear. V dropped 6 bases and J dropped 1 base, with 7 bases sitting between them. CDR3 size: 13 residues. Germline V gene sequence: CDR1 KGHDR, CDR2 SFDVKD. The CDR3 nucleotides read TGTGCCACCAGTAGTGCGGGCACAGATACGCAGTATTTT. Translation: CATSSAGTDTQYF.

CDR3 bases: TGTGCCGCGGCTAAACAGGGGGCCTACGAGCAGTACTTC. It specifies CAAAKQGAYEQYF. V gene TRBV2 combines with J gene TRBJ2-7; 8 positions match TRBD1. Trimming took 11 bases from V and 2 from J; bases not matched to a gene: 8. CDR3 length: 13 residues. Looked up from germline, CDR1 is SNHLY and CDR2 is FYNNEI.

The chain has TRBV20-1 and TRBJ2-1; D possibly corresponds to TRBD2 (6 bases). The CDR3 consists of 16 residues. The germline V gene has CDR1 DFQATT and CDR2 SNEGSKA (reference sequence). Trimming stripped 2 bases from V and 4 bases from J, with 18 bases between. The CDR3: CSARLRSSDQYNEQFF. In nucleotides, the CDR3 is TGCAGTGCTAGATTGCGGTCTAGCGACCAGTACAATGAGCAGTTCTTC.

The chain carries TRBV7-8 and TRBJ2-2; 7 bases fit TRBD2. CDR3 length: 15 amino acids. Germline trimming cut 5 bases from V and 3 bases from J; bases unmatched to any gene: 6. Germline V gene lookup returns CDR1 SGHVS and CDR2 FQNEAQ. The chain's CDR3 is CASSRGVRDTGELFF. The CDR3 DNA sequence: TGTGCCAGCAGCCGGGGGGTCCGGGACACCGGGGAGCTGTTTTTT.

The chain joins TRBV29-1 to TRBJ1-1; maybe TRBD1 (6 bases). The CDR3 is 12 amino acids. V dropped 7 bases and J dropped 1 base, with 10 bases sitting between them. Germline V CDR1 and CDR2: SQVTM, ANQGSEA. CDR3 sequence (DNA): TGCAGCGCCGGGACAACGAACACTGAAGCTTTCTTT. This translates into CSAGTTNTEAFF.

This clonotype occurred many times. This rearrangement joins TRBV6-1 to TRBJ2-3; TRBD1 matches 7 bases. CDR1 is MNHNS, CDR2 SASEGT, per germline. The CDR3 sequence is 15 residues long. Trimming at V came to 1 base and at J to 2 bases, leaving 3 bases not matched to a gene. CDR3 coding DNA: TGTGCCAGCAGTGAAGGGACAGGCCACACAGATACGCAGTATTTT. It specifies CASSEGTGHTDTQYF.

This clonotype has just one count. The chain has TRBV25-1 and TRBJ2-5; 11 positions match TRBD2. The CDR3 runs to 16 residues. The trim removed 4 bases at V and 1 base at J, leaving 5 bases unmatched. CDR1 is MGHDK, CDR2 SYGVNS, per germline. The CDR3 sequence: CASSVGTSGTQETQYF. The DNA for the CDR3 is TGTGCCAGCAGTGTAGGGACTAGCGGTACCCAAGAGACCCAGTACTTC.

The chain uses TRBV7-9 and TRBJ1-6; possibly TRBD1 for D (5 bases). CDR1 is SEHNR, CDR2 FQNEAQ, per germline (reference sequence). Trimming took 5 bases from V and 4 from J, leaving 6 bases between them. This CDR3 has 13 amino acids. The CDR3 here is CASSRGYNSPLHF. CDR3 sequence (DNA): TGTGCCAGCAGCCGGGGGTATAATTCACCCCTCCACTTT.

This clonotype showed up just a few times. The V and J genes are TRBV20-1 and TRBJ2-2; D ambiguous. The CDR3 consists of 12 residues. Germline CDR1 is DFQATT and CDR2 is SNEGSKA (reference sequence). V was cut by 6 bases and J by 1 base, with 6 bases left in between. The CDR3 sequence is CSAQENTGELFF. The CDR3 region has the DNA TGCAGTGCGCAGGAGAACACCGGGGAGCTGTTTTTT.

The chain employs TRBV7-8 and TRBJ2-1; D gene uncertain. Germline V CDR1 and CDR2: SGHVS, FQNEAQ. V was cut by 1 base and J by 4 bases, with 11 bases left in between. The CDR3 length is 15 residues. CDR3 region: CASSLVGDRYNEQFF. In DNA form, the CDR3 reads TGTGCCAGCAGCTTAGTTGGGGATAGATACAATGAGCAGTTCTTC.

This clonotype has a single count. The J gene is TRBJ2-1, the V gene TRBV14, with TRBD2 as a possible D gene (6 bases). This CDR3 region has 17 residues. Deletions cut 0 bases from V and 4 bases from J, with 16 bases between. Germline assignment: CDR1 SGHDN and CDR2 FVKESK. CDR3 amino acids: CASSQESREDWYNEQFF. Written as DNA, the CDR3 is TGTGCCAGCAGCCAAGAATCGCGGGAAGATTGGTACAATGAGCAGTTCTTC.

V usage is TRBV20-1 and J usage is TRBJ2-5; D possibly corresponds to TRBD1 (7 bases). Trimming took 5 bases from V and 2 from J, leaving 21 bases between them. Per germline, CDR1 DFQATT and CDR2 SNEGSKA (reference sequence). The CDR3 has 16 residues. The CDR3 nucleotides are TGCAGTGCTCGCAGGGGGGCCTCCCTCTTACAAGAGACCCAGTACTTC. Residues: CSARRGASLLQETQYF.

Only one count was recorded for this clonotype. The chain carries TRBV20-1 and TRBJ2-5; D gene unclear. The V gene's germline CDR1 is DFQATT and CDR2 SNEGSKA (reference sequence). This CDR3 has 12 residues. V lost 0 bases to trimming and J lost 5 bases, with 7 bases between them. The CDR3 DNA follows: TGCAGTGCTAGAGATCAATTGGAGACCCAGTACTTC. It translates to CSARDQLETQYF.

In DNA, the CDR3 is TGTGCCAGCAGCTTCCAGGGTGAGTTACCTGAAGCTTTCTTT. This codes for CASSFQGELPEAFF. The rearrangement links TRBV11-1 to TRBJ1-1; perhaps TRBD1 as D (5 bases). The V gene's germline CDR1 is SGHAT and CDR2 FQDESV (reference sequence). There are 14 residues in the CDR3. Trimming removed 3 bases from V and 6 bases from J, with 14 bases in between.

J is TRBJ2-1 and V is TRBV25-1; D may be TRBD1 or TRBD2 (6 bases each). The germline V and J ends were trimmed by 6 bases and 8 bases, with 23 bases remaining between them. This CDR3 is built from 16 residues. Germline loops: CDR1 MGHDK, CDR2 SYGVNS. The CDR3 here is CASRQGGGGVGYEQFF. As DNA, the CDR3 is TGTGCCAGCAGGCAGGGTGGAGGGGGAGTGGGGTATGAGCAGTTCTTC. The variable domain in full, completed from reference TRBV25-1 and TRBJ2-1, reads EADIYQTPRYLVIGTGKKITLECSQTMGHDKMYWYQQDPGMELHLIHYSYGVNSTEKGDLSSESTVSRIRTEHFPLTLESARPSHTSQYLCASRQGGGGVGYEQFFGPGTRLTVL.

The V and J genes are TRBV7-9 and TRBJ2-7; possibly TRBD1 or TRBD2 for D (7 bases each). The V end was cut by 5 bases, the J end by 7 bases, with 15 bases between. Germline lookup yields CDR1 SEHNR and CDR2 FQNEAQ (reference sequence). The CDR3 loop spans 13 amino acids. The CDR3 DNA reads as TGTGCCAGCAGCCCCCGACAGGGAGGGGAGCAGTACTTC. It translates to CASSPRQGGEQYF.

V is TRBV19 and J is TRBJ2-7; D ambiguous. There are 15 residues in the CDR3. Germline CDR1 reads LNHDA; CDR2 reads SQIVND (reference sequence). V was clipped by 0 bases and J by 0 bases, with 9 bases between them. CDR3 residues: CASSIEDTRSYEQYF. In DNA form, the CDR3 reads TGTGCCAGTAGTATAGAAGACACCCGCTCCTACGAGCAGTACTTC.

The chain combines TRBV11-2 with TRBJ1-5; 10 bases map to TRBD1. CDR1 SGHAT and CDR2 FQNNGV come from the germline V gene. Trimming at V came to 5 bases and at J to 4 bases, leaving 5 bases not matched to a gene. The CDR3 totals 15 residues. CDR3 sequence reads: CASSGQGGLNQPQHF. The CDR3 region has the DNA TGTGCCAGCAGCGGACAGGGGGGGCTGAATCAGCCCCAGCATTTT. Filled out from reference TRBV11-2 and TRBJ1-5, the complete variable domain reads EAGVAQSPRYKIIEKRQSVAFWCNPISGHATLYWYQQILGQGPKLLIQFQNNGVVDDSQLPKDRFSAERLKGVDSTLKIQPAKLEDSAVYLCASSGQGGLNQPQHFGDGTRLSIL.